A single T cell receptor beta chain is shown here with its context. What it binds is not known. In germline, CDR1 is LNHDA, CDR2 SQIVND (reference sequence). V lost 1 base and J lost 6, with 13 bases in between. The CDR3 contains 15 residues. The data stem from a study of T cell repertoires in cytomegalovirus infection. Study information: Recently identified HLA-C-restricted CMV epitopes were used, and well-studied HLA-B-restricted CMV epitopes were used as well.

Findings and caveats of the study: The ex vivo response showed dominance by HLA-C-restricted CMV-specific TCR beta clonotypes.

Via MiXCR, TCRdb re-called the reads, giving one row per CDR3 protein. The table has just under 500,000 distinct CDR3 sequences, roughly a third seen once; the top ten hold roughly 15%. The chain links TRBV19 to TRBJ1-5, with D tentatively TRBD1 (6 bases). Specimen: cultured PBMCs, collected from culture after CMV antigen stimulation. The origin of this receptor is a human donor in good health (CMV status not recorded). Some clones in this sample may be carry-over from other donors' samples. The CDR3 here is CASSIVQGKTQPQHF. The DNA of the CDR3 is TGTGCCAGTAGTATAGTACAGGGAAAAACTCAGCCCCAGCATTTT.